Sequencing of this TCR beta chain was carried out in a study of tumor-infiltrating lymphocytes in primary liver carcinoma. For the study at large: Sample counts of productive TCRbeta reads spanned roughly 3.5 to 8 million; these counts were similar across tissue types. Study results and caveats: Lesser overlap characterized tumor-adjacent and tumor-blood pairs relative to tumor region pairs. Merely some 7.5-25% of top clones spanned all five tumor regions.

In germline, CDR1 is SGHAT, CDR2 FQNNGV. This CDR3 is 15 amino acids long. About this clonotype: What it recognizes is unknown. Sequence at one end of the junction differs from germline and may be a read error.

From roughly 0.55 ug of total RNA, TCR beta-specific cDNA was reverse-transcribed using a constant-region primer. Libraries of TCR beta came from three nested multiplex PCR rounds with slightly modified ARM-PCR. The first two PCR rounds used TRBV1-TRBV30 primers with a Cbeta primer, roughly 10 cycles each. MiXCR, run by TCRdb on the multiplex PCR reads, gives a single entry per CDR3 protein. The sample lists approximately 110,000 distinct CDR3 sequences, approximately 64% occurring once. The study co-extracted DNA and RNA from 20-30 mg of unsorted bulk tissue. The sample was liver tumor tissue from sampling region 3. Subset specified: tumor region T3, left-lateral pole. The rearrangement joins TRBV11-2 to TRBJ2-1; D remains ambiguous. This TCR was sampled from an older woman with primary liver carcinoma and hepatitis B virus infection. The CDR3 region is CASSFEINSYNDQFF. The CDR3 region has the DNA TGTGCCAGCAGCTTCGAGATTAACTCCTACAATGATCAGTTCTTC.